A single sample gave rise to the 9 T cell receptor beta chains below, sequenced in a study of shared clonotypes between healthy human individuals. TCRdb's copy holds only in-frame clones and misses some; the assay was immunoSEQ multiplex PCR. In the table there are about 1.9 million clones, over 85% of which are singletons. CD8 cells regarded as naive lacked CD45RO, were positively chosen for CCR7, and omitted terminally differentiated effector memory CD45RA+ cells. Sequenced input: naive CD8+ T cells from PBMCs. The receptor source for this set is a man younger than 35 in good health. Some clones in this sample may be carry-over from other donors' samples.

The chain is built from TRBV19 and TRBJ2-3; 8 positions match TRBD2. The CDR3 consists of 17 residues. Per germline, CDR1 LNHDA and CDR2 SQIVND (reference sequence). Losses at the gene ends were 0 bases for V and 4 bases for J; bases not matched to a gene: 9. The CDR3 DNA follows: TGTGCCAGTAGTATAGATCGACCAGCGGGAGAGGCAGATACGCAGTATTTT. Encoded protein: CASSIDRPAGEADTQYF.

V usage is TRBV7-8 and J usage is TRBJ1-1, with a tentative D call TRBD1 (5 bases). CDR1 is SGHVS and CDR2 is FQNEAQ in the germline V gene. V was cut by 5 bases and J by 0 bases, with 13 bases left in between. The CDR3 totals 15 residues. CDR3 protein: CASSPIGGMNTEAFF. In nucleotides, the CDR3 is TGTGCCAGCAGCCCGATCGGGGGAATGAACACTGAAGCTTTCTTT.

A note on this clone: This same CDR3 is encoded by further DNA sequences in the sample. V is TRBV9 and J is TRBJ2-7; TRBD1 aligns across 10 bases. Looked up from germline, CDR1 is SGDLS and CDR2 is YYNGEE. V gave up 0 bases and J gave up 3 bases; unmatched junction bases: 3. The CDR3 loop spans 15 amino acids. The CDR3 DNA reads as TGTGCCAGCAGCGTAGGCGGGGACAGGGGCTACGAGCAGTACTTC. Translated, it gives CASSVGGDRGYEQYF.

The chain is built from TRBV27 and TRBJ2-5; D unclear. The germline V gene encodes CDR1 MNHEY and CDR2 SMNVEV (reference sequence). This CDR3 has 16 residues. Between the trimmed V and J ends, which lost 7 bases and 2 bases, there was a span of 20 bases. The CDR3 nucleotides are TGTGCCAGCACCCCCTCTGTGGGCTCCTGGCAAGAGACCCAGTACTTC. Its translation is CASTPSVGSWQETQYF.

The genes are TRBV27 and TRBJ2-7; 9 positions agree with TRBD2. The germline V gene encodes CDR1 MNHEY and CDR2 SMNVEV (reference sequence). The CDR3 totals 17 residues. V lost 4 bases and J lost 0; bases outside the gene matches: 10. The DNA for the CDR3 is TGTGCCAGCAGTTATATCCACTGGCGGGAGGGCTCCTACGAGCAGTACTTC. It codes for CASSYIHWREGSYEQYF.

V and J are TRBV4-3 and TRBJ1-2; TRBD1 agrees at 8 bases. J lost 2 bases, V lost 3 bases, and 14 bases had no gene match. The CDR3 consists of 18 residues. Germline CDR1 LGHNA, CDR2 YSLEER. This chain's CDR3 is CASSHLRQRTGRNYGYTF. The DNA of the CDR3 is TGCGCCAGCAGCCACCTTAGACAACGGACAGGGCGGAACTATGGCTACACCTTC.

The chain employs TRBV7-9 and TRBJ2-7; 15 bases line up with TRBD2. The V segment lost 4 bases and the J segment 6 bases; nucleotides outside the gene matches: 1. From germline, CDR1 is SEHNR and CDR2 FQNEAQ (reference sequence). CDR3 length: 14 amino acids. CDR3 sequence reads: CASSSGLAGGEQYF. DNA of the CDR3: TGTGCCAGCAGCTCGGGACTAGCGGGGGGCGAGCAGTACTTC.

The DNA for the CDR3 is TGTGCCAGCAGTCTTGGCGAGGGGGCTGAAAAACTGTTTTTT. The encoded protein is CASSLGEGAEKLFF. The chain couples TRBV28 to TRBJ1-4; 7 bases are a match to TRBD1. With V trimmed by 5 bases and J by 7 bases, 7 bases remained unmatched. CDR1 and CDR2 (germline): MDHEN, SYDVKM. The CDR3 runs 14 residues.

This clone showed up just once. The sample holds other DNA sequences that translate to the same CDR3. The chain recombines TRBV27 with TRBJ1-2; D not certain. Germline V gene lookup returns CDR1 MNHEY and CDR2 SMNVEV (reference sequence). V was pared by 3 bases and J by 1 base, with 6 bases between. This CDR3 has 13 residues. This chain's CDR3 is CASSFNSNYGYTF. For the CDR3, the DNA is TGTGCCAGCAGTTTTAACAGTAACTATGGCTACACCTTC.